Sequencing of this T cell receptor beta chain was carried out in a study of cytomegalovirus exposure and HLA in healthy donors. Germline V CDR1 and CDR2: SEHNR, FQNEAQ (reference sequence). CDR3 size: 16 residues. Trimming took 5 bases from V and 3 from J; bases not matched to a gene: 7. Regarding the study as a whole: Earlier results showed most TCR beta V segments being productive about 87% or about 30% of the time. The authors judged a highly shared variant cluster likely a sequencing artifact.

Use of 60 Vbeta and 13 Jbeta primers characterized the PCR. Profiling relied on immunoSEQ multiplex PCR, and the TCRdb table lists in-frame clones only, not all of them. The sample lists 100,000 to 150,000 clones, over 75% occurring once. In the case of this clone: The antigen remains unidentified.

The clonotype originates from a male donor in good health and CMV-seropositive. Sequenced input: PBMCs. The chain joins TRBV7-9 to TRBJ2-1; 10 bases are a match to TRBD2. CDR3 amino acids: CASSRWTSGNYNEQFF. The CDR3 DNA reads as TGTGCCAGCAGCCGATGGACTAGCGGCAACTACAATGAGCAGTTCTTC.